This T cell receptor beta chain was identified in a study of regulatory T cells in long-lasting Graves disease. Study-wide background: The study enrolled newly diagnosed Graves' patients on antithyroid drugs under 3 months.

Researchers made TCR beta libraries by using iRepertoire HTBI primers and running Arm-PCR on CDR3 regions. TCRdb recomputed calls from the multiplex PCR reads with MiXCR, one row per CDR3 protein. The sample includes 380,000 or so distinct CDR3 sequences, under 20% of them seen just once. On this clonotype itself: The antigen is undetermined. Compared with germline, one end of the junction differs, possibly owing to a read error.

The time point: newly diagnosed GD, antithyroid drugs for less than 3 months. There was RNA extracted from PBMCs, and the TCR library was made from it. As a group, patients came from one endocrinology department in Xi'an, China. Study results and limitations: Exclusively peripheral blood, rather than thyroid tissue, was studied. Persistent disease showed a preference for TRBV28, TRBJ1-2 and TRBJ2-5.

This CDR3 has 11 residues. CDR1 SGHKS and CDR2 YYEKEE come from the germline V gene (reference sequence). These records were also assigned to another study, of T cells in Graves' hyperthyroidism and ophthalmopathy.

This material consisted of peripheral blood mononuclear cells (PBMCs), taken at new diagnosis, from a patient treated with antithyroid drugs. The chain joins TRBV5-5 to TRBJ2-7; D gene ambiguous. The source of this sequence is a young woman with Graves disease. The DNA for the CDR3 is TGCGCCAGCAGCTCTACCTACGAGCGGTACTTC. Translating it yields CASSSTYERYF. Filled out from reference TRBV5-5 and TRBJ2-7, the complete variable domain reads DAGVTQSPTHLIKTRGQQVTLRCSPISGHKSVSWYQQVLGQGPQFIFQYYEKEERGRGNFPDRFSARQFPNYSSELNVNALLLGDSALYLCASSSTYERYFGPGTRLTVT.